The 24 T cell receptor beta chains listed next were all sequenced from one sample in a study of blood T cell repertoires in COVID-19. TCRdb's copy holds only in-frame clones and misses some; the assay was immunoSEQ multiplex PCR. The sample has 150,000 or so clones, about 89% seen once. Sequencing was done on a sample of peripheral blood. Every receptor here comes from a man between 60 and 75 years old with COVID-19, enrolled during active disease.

This chain's CDR3 is CASSLRDRGLGEQFF. In DNA form, the CDR3 reads TGTGCCAGCAGCTTAAGGGACAGGGGGTTGGGTGAGCAGTTCTTC. The chain recombines TRBV7-2 with TRBJ2-1, with 11 nucleotides matching TRBD1. Germline assignment: CDR1 SGHTA and CDR2 FQGNSA. After removal of 2 bases from V and 9 bases from J, the junction contained 6 bases not matched to a gene. The CDR3 covers 15 residues.

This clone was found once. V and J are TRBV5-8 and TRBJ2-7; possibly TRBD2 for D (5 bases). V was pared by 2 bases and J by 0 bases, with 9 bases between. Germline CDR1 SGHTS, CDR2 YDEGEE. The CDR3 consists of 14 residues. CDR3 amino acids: CASSFGEYSYEQYF. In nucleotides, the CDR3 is TGTGCCAGCAGCTTCGGGGAATACTCCTACGAGCAGTACTTC.

CDR3 protein: CASSIQDRGPYGYTF. In nucleotides, the CDR3 is TGTGCCAGCAGCATCCAGGACAGGGGTCCCTATGGCTACACCTTC. The chain carries TRBV5-5 and TRBJ1-2, with 9 nucleotides matching TRBD1. This CDR3 contains 15 residues. V lost 4 bases and J lost 4; bases outside the gene matches: 8. Germline CDR1 SGHKS, CDR2 YYEKEE (reference sequence). The variable domain in full, with the rest retrieved from reference TRBV5-5 and TRBJ1-2, is DAGVTQSPTHLIKTRGQQVTLRCSPISGHKSVSWYQQVLGQGPQFIFQYYEKEERGRGNFPDRFSARQFPNYSSELNVNALLLGDSALYLCASSIQDRGPYGYTFGSGTRLTVV.

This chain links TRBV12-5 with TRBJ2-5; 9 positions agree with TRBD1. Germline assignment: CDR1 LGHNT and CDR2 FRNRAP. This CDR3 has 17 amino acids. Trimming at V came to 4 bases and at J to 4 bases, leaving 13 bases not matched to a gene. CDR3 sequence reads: CASGWPTTGGLLETQYF. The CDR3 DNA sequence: TGTGCTAGTGGTTGGCCCACGACAGGGGGTCTACTAGAGACCCAGTACTTC.

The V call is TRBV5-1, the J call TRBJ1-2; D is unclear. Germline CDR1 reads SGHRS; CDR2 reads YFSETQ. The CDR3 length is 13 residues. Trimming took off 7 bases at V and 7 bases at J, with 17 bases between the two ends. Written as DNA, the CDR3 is TGCGCCAGCGGCCCTTCTGCGGGAAGTGGCTACACCTTC. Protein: CASGPSAGSGYTF.

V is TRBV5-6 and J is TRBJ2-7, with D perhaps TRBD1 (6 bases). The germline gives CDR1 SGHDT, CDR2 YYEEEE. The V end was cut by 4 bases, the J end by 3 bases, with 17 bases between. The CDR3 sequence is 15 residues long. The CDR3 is CASSLQGQGLYEQYF. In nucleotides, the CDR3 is TGTGCCAGCAGCCTACAGGGCCAGGGGCTCTACGAGCAGTACTTC.

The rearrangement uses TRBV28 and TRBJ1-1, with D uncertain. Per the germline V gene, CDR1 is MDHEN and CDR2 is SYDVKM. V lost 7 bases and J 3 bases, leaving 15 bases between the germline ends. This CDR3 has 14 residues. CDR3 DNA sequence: TGTGCCAGCATCCTGGGAGGAACTTACACTGAAGCTTTCTTT. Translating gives CASILGGTYTEAFF.

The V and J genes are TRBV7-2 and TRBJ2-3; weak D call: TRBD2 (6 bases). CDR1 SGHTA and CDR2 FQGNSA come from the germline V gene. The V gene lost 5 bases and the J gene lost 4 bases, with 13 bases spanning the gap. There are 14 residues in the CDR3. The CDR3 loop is CASSDRAGSDTQYF. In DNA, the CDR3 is TGTGCCAGCAGCGACCGGGCGGGGTCAGATACGCAGTATTTT.

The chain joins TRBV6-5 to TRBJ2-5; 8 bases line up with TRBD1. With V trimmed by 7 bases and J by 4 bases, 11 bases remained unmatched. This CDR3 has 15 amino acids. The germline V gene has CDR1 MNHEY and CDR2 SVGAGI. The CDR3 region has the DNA TGTGCCAGCATTCTCCAGGGGGCTTTGAGAGAGACCCAGTACTTC. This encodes CASILQGALRETQYF.

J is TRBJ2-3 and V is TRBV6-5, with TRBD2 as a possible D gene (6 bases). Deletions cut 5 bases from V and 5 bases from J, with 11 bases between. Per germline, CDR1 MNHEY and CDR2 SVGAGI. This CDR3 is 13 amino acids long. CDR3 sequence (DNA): TGTGCCAGCAGTCTAGCGAGGATAGATACGCAGTATTTT. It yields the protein CASSLARIDTQYF.

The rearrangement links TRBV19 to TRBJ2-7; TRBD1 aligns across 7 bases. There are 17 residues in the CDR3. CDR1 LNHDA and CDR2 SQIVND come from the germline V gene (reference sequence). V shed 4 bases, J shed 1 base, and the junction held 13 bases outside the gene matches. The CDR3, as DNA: TGTGCCAGTAGTAGAAAAGGACAGGAAGGGCCATCCTACGAGCAGTACTTC. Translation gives CASSRKGQEGPSYEQYF.

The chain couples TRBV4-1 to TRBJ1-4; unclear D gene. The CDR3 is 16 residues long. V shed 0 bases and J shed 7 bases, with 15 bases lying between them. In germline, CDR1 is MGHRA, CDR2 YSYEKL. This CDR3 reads CASSQDGGVFGEKLFF. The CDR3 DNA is TGCGCCAGCAGCCAAGATGGCGGGGTTTTTGGTGAAAAACTGTTTTTT.

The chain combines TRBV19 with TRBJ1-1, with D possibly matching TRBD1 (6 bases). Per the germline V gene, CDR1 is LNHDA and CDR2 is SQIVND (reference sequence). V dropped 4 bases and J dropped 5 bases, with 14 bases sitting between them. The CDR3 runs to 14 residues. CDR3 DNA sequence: TGTGCCAGTAGTACAACGGGACAAGGAACTGAAGCTTTCTTT. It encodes CASSTTGQGTEAFF.

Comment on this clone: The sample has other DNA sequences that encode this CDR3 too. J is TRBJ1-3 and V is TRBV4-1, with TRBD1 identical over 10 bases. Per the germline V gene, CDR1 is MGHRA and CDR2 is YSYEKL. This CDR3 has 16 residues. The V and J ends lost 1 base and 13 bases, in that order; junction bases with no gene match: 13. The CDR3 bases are TGCGCCAGCAGCCAAGCACCCGGGACAGGGGCCTTCACTATATATTTT. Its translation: CASSQAPGTGAFTIYF.

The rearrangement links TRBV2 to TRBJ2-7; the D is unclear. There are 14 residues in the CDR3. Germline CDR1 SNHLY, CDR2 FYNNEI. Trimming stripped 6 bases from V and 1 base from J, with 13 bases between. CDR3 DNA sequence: TGTGCCAGCAGGGTCCTGAGGAGTTCCTACGAGCAGTACTTC. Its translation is CASRVLRSSYEQYF.

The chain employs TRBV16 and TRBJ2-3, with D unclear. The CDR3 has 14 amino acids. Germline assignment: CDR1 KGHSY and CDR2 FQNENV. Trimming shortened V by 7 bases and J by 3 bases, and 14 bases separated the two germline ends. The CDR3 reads CASTRDTRTDTQYF. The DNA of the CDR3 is TGTGCCAGCACCCGAGACACTCGTACAGATACGCAGTATTTT.

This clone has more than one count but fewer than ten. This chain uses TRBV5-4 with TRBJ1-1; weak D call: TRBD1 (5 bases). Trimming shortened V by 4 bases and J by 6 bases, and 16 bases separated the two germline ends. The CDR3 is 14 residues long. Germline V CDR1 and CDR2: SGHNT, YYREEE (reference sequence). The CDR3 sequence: CASSREARGAEAFF. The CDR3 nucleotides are TGTGCCAGCAGCCGGGAGGCACGGGGGGCTGAAGCTTTCTTT. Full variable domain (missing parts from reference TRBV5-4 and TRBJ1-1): ETGVTQSPTHLIKTRGQQVTLRCSSQSGHNTVSWYQQALGQGPQFIFQYYREEENGRGNFPPRFSGLQFPNYSSELNVNALELDDSALYLCASSREARGAEAFFGQGTRLTVV.

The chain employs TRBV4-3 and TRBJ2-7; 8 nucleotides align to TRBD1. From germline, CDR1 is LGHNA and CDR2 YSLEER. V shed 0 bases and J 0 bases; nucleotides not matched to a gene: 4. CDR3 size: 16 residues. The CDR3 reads CASSQDTGGLSYEQYF. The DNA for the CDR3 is TGCGCCAGCAGCCAAGATACAGGGGGGCTCTCCTACGAGCAGTACTTC.

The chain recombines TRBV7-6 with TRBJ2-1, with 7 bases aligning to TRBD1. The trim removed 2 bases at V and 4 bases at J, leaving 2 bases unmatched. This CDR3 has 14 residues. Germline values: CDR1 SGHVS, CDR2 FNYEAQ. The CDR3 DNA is TGTGCCAGCAGCTTAAGACAGGGATACAATGAGCAGTTCTTC. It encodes CASSLRQGYNEQFF.

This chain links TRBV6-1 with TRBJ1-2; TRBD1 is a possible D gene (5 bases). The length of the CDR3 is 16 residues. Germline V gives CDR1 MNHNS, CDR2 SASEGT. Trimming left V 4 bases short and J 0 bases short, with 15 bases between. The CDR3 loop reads CASSVSKPGANYGYTF. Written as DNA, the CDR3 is TGTGCCAGCAGTGTTTCAAAGCCGGGGGCTAACTATGGCTACACCTTC.

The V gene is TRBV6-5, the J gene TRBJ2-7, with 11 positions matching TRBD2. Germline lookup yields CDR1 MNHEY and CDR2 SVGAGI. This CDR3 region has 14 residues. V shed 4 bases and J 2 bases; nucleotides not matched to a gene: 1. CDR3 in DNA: TGTGCCAGCAGTTCACTAGCGGGGGCCTACGAGCAGTACTTC. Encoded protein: CASSSLAGAYEQYF.

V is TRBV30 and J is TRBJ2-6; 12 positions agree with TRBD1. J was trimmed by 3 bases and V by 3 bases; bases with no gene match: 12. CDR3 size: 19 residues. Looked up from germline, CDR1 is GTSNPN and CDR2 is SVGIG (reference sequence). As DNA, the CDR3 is TGTGCCTGGAGGGAACCCGGGACAGGGGGCAATTTTGGGGCCAACGTCCTGACTTTC. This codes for CAWREPGTGGNFGANVLTF.

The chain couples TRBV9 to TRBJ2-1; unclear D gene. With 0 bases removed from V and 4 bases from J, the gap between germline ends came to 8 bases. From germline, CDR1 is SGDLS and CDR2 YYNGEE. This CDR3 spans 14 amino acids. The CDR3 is CASSVAPSYNEQFF. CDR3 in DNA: TGTGCCAGCAGCGTAGCTCCCAGTTACAATGAGCAGTTCTTC. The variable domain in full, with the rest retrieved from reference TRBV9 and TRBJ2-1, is DSGVTQTPKHLITATGQRVTLRCSPRSGDLSVYWYQQSLDQGLQFLIQYYNGEERAKGNILERFSAQQFPDLHSELNLSSLELGDSALYFCASSVAPSYNEQFFGPGTRLTVL.

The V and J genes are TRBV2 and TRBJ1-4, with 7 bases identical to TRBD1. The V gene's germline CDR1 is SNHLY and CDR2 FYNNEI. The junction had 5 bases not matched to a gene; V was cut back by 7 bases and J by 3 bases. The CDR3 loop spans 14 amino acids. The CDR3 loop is CASKGQRANEKLFF. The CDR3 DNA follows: TGTGCCAGCAAGGGACAGCGCGCTAATGAAAAACTGTTTTTT.